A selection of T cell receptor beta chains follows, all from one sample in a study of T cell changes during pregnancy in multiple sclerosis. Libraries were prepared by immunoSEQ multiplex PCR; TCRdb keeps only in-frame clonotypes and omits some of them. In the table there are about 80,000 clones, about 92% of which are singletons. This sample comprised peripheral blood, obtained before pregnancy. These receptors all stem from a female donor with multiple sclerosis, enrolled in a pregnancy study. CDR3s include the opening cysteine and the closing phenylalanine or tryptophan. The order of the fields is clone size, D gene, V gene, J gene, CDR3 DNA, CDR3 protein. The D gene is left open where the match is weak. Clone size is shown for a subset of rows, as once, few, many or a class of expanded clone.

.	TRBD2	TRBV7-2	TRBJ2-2	TGTGCCAGCAGCTTATTAGGGACTAGCGGGACGGGGAGGGCCGGGGAGCTGTTTTTT	CASSLLGTSGTGRAGELFF
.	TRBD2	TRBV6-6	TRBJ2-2	TGTGCCAGCAGTGCGCGCGGGGGGGGCACCGGGGAGCTGTTTTTT	CASSARGGGTGELFF
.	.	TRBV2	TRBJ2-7	TGTGCCAGCAGTGGACTTCCCTCCTACGAGCAGTACTTC	CASSGLPSYEQYF
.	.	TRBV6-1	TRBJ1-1	TGTGCCAGCAGGGCGGGTTGGAACACTGAAGCTTTCTTT	CASRAGWNTEAFF
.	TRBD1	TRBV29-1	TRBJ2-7	TGCAGCGTTGACGGACAGGGCTACGAGCAGTACTTC	CSVDGQGYEQYF
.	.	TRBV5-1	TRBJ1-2	TGCGCCAGCAGCCCAGAACCCGGACAGCACTATGGCTACACCTTC	CASSPEPGQHYGYTF
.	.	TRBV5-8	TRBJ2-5	TGTGCCAGCAGGTTACCCCCGACTGATATCGGGACCCAGTACTTC	CASRLPPTDIGTQYF
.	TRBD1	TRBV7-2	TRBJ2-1	TGTGCCAGCGGGGCAAAACAGGGGCTGAATGAGCAGTTCTTC	CASGAKQGLNEQFF
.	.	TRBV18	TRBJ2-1	TGTGCCAGCTCACCATTAGGACAGAACTACAATGAGCAGTTCTTC	CASSPLGQNYNEQFF
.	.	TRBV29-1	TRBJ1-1	TGCAGCGTTGGAGGCAGAATGAACACTGAAGCTTTCTTT	CSVGGRMNTEAFF
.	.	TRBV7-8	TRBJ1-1	TGTGCCAGCGTGGGACAACCGAACACTGAAGCTTTCTTT	CASVGQPNTEAFF
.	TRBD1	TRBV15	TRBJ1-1	TGTGCCACCAGCAGCGAGAACAGGGGACCCACTGAAGCTTTCTTT	CATSSENRGPTEAFF
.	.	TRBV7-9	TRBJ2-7	TGTGCCAGCAGCTCATTAGCGAGCACTAGCTCCTACGAGCAGTACTTC	CASSSLASTSSYEQYF
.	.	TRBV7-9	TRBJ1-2	TGTGCCAGCAGCCCCGACAGCTATGGCTACACCTTC	CASSPDSYGYTF
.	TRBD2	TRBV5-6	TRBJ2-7	TGTGCCAGCAGCTTGTGGGGGGGGGTCTACGAGCAGTACTTC	CASSLWGGVYEQYF
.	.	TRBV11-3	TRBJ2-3	TGTGCCAGCAGCCAAATCGAGCGTACTAGCACAGATACGCAGTATTTT	CASSQIERTSTDTQYF
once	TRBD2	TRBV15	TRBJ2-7	TGTGCCACCAGCAAACTACTAGCGGGAGTTAGCTACGAGCAGTACTTC	CATSKLLAGVSYEQYF
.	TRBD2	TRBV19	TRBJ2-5	TGTGCCAGTAGTCCCAGGGGGGGGAGTAGCGGGAGGGCCAGAGAGACCCAGTACTTC	CASSPRGGSSGRARETQYF
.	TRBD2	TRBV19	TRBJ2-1	TGTGCCAGTAGTATTTTGGTAGCGGGAAATGAGCAGTTCTTC	CASSILVAGNEQFF
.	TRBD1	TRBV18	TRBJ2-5	TGTGCCAGCTCAGGGACAGGGTACCAAGAGACCCAGTACTTC	CASSGTGYQETQYF
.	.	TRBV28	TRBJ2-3	TGTGCCAGCACCCTGCGGCGGCGCACCAGCACAGATACGCAGTATTTT	CASTLRRRTSTDTQYF
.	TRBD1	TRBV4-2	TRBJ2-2	TGTGCCAGCAGCCAAGATGGGGGTGACAGGGTGGATAACACCGGGGAGCTGTTTTTT	CASSQDGGDRVDNTGELFF
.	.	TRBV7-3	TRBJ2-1	TGTGCCAGCAGCCCATTTGGGCGCCAGAGCTCCTACAATGAGCAGTTCTTC	CASSPFGRQSSYNEQFF
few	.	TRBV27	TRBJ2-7	TGTGCCAGCAGTACCGGGACAAGGTACGAGCAGTACTTC	CASSTGTRYEQYF
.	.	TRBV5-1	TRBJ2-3	TGCGCCAGCAGCTTGAGTACAGATGACACAGATACGCAGTATTTT	CASSLSTDDTDTQYF